Shown below are 23 T cell receptor beta chains from a single sample sequenced in a study of blood T cell repertoires in COVID-19. Sequencing used immunoSEQ multiplex PCR; TCRdb keeps in-frame clones, though not all of them. The table shows some 270,000 clones, with just under 90% occurring only once. Sequenced sample: PBMCs or T cells enriched from blood (not recorded which). The receptors come from a woman aged 60-75 years who had recovered from COVID-19.

This rearrangement joins TRBV5-5 to TRBJ2-1, with D uncertain. V lost 4 bases to trimming and J lost 3 bases, with 14 bases between them. The CDR3 has 15 residues. Germline V gene data show CDR1 as SGHKS and CDR2 as YYEKEE (reference sequence). The CDR3 loop is CASSLTDMHYNEQFF. In DNA form, the CDR3 reads TGTGCCAGCAGCCTGACCGACATGCACTACAATGAGCAGTTCTTC.

This chain joins TRBV5-4 and TRBJ1-2; tentative D call: TRBD1 (5 bases). Looked up from germline, CDR1 is SGHNT and CDR2 is YYREEE (reference sequence). Trimming took off 2 bases at V and 3 bases at J, with 11 bases between the two ends. The CDR3 loop spans 14 amino acids. The CDR3 loop reads CASSFAGWDYGYTF. The CDR3 DNA reads TGTGCCAGCAGCTTCGCAGGGTGGGACTATGGCTACACCTTC.

The V call is TRBV19, the J call TRBJ2-1; 7 positions agree with TRBD1. The CDR3 is made up of 17 amino acids. V was pared by 3 bases and J by 8 bases, with 16 bases of the junction left unmatched. The germline CDR1 and CDR2 sequences are LNHDA and SQIVND (reference sequence). Here the CDR3 reads CASSIGSAQGIIHEQFF. The CDR3 DNA reads TGTGCCAGTAGTATTGGTTCGGCACAGGGGATAATCCATGAGCAGTTCTTC.

This clone was recorded at least ten times. Written as DNA, the CDR3 is TGCAGTGCCGGGACAGCCTATGGCTACACCTTC. This codes for CSAGTAYGYTF. The chain combines TRBV20-1 with TRBJ1-2, with 7 bases aligning to TRBD1. The CDR3 consists of 11 residues. The germline gives CDR1 DFQATT, CDR2 SNEGSKA (reference sequence). V lost 6 bases, J lost 4 bases, and 2 bases stayed unmatched.

To note about this clone: One end of the junction fails to match germline, which may point to a read error. The rearrangement uses TRBV6-1 and TRBJ2-3; D not resolved. Germline V lookup: CDR1 MNHNS, CDR2 SASEGT. The CDR3 contains 16 residues. CDR3 in amino acids: CASREGSRRGTDTQYF. CDR3 DNA: TGTGCCAGCAGGGAAGGATCTAGGAGAGGTACAGATACGCAGTATTTT.

The rearrangement links TRBV7-6 to TRBJ2-2; D possibly corresponds to TRBD2 (6 bases). V shed 5 bases and J shed 0 bases, with 13 bases lying between them. The CDR3 has 16 amino acids. Germline assignment: CDR1 SGHVS and CDR2 FNYEAQ. CDR3 protein: CASSLRTGANTGELFF. CDR3 DNA sequence: TGTGCCAGCAGCCTACGGACGGGGGCGAACACCGGGGAGCTGTTTTTT.

The chain recombines TRBV30 with TRBJ1-3, with a tentative D call TRBD1 (6 bases). This CDR3 has 13 amino acids. Looked up from germline, CDR1 is GTSNPN and CDR2 is SVGIG (reference sequence). Trimming removed 5 bases from V and 2 bases from J, with 10 bases in between. In DNA, the CDR3 is TGTGCCTGGGACTCAGGGGCTGGAAACACCATATATTTT. This translates into CAWDSGAGNTIYF.

The CDR3 protein is CASSYSLVPFGNTIYF. CDR3 DNA sequence: TGTGCCAGCAGTTACTCGTTAGTCCCCTTTGGAAACACCATATATTTT. This chain uses TRBV6-5 with TRBJ1-3, with D unresolved. Germline V gene lookup returns CDR1 MNHEY and CDR2 SVGAGI. There are 16 residues in the CDR3. V lost 0 bases and J 3 bases, leaving 12 bases between the germline ends.

This clone appeared once. This rearrangement joins TRBV2 to TRBJ1-2, with TRBD1 matching over 7 bases. V lost 6 bases to trimming and J lost 3 bases; unmatched junction nucleotides: 4. This CDR3 spans 13 amino acids. Germline V gene data show CDR1 as SNHLY and CDR2 as FYNNEI. The CDR3 bases are TGTGCCAGCAGCCCCGGGACAGACTATGGCTACACCTTC. It is translated as CASSPGTDYGYTF.

V is TRBV4-2 and J is TRBJ2-7, with a tentative D call TRBD1 (5 bases). The CDR3 runs 16 residues. V lost 0 bases to trimming and J lost 1 base, with 13 bases between them. Germline V lookup: CDR1 LGHNA, CDR2 YNFKEQ. CDR3 in DNA: TGTGCCAGCAGCCAAGATGAGTTGACAGAATCCTACGAGCAGTACTTC. Translated, it gives CASSQDELTESYEQYF.

The chain couples TRBV9 to TRBJ1-1; possibly TRBD1 for D (5 bases). The V and J ends lost 4 bases and 1 base respectively, with 11 bases between them. Germline V CDR1 and CDR2: SGDLS, YYNGEE. This CDR3 is built from 14 residues. This chain's CDR3 is CASSLTQGNTEAFF. The DNA for the CDR3 is TGTGCCAGCAGCCTCACGCAGGGGAACACTGAAGCTTTCTTT.

The chain uses TRBV4-1 and TRBJ1-6; no firm D call. CDR1 MGHRA and CDR2 YSYEKL come from the germline V gene. V was trimmed by 1 base and J by 9 bases, leaving 19 bases between them. This CDR3 has 17 amino acids. The DNA for the CDR3 is TGCGCCAGCAGCCAAGGTTCGGGGTTCCGTCTTGGTTCACCCCTCCACTTT. Protein: CASSQGSGFRLGSPLHF.

The J gene is TRBJ1-2, the V gene TRBV6-5; TRBD1 matches at 8 bases. CDR1 MNHEY and CDR2 SVGAGI come from the germline V gene. The CDR3 length is 16 residues. The V segment lost 0 bases and the J segment 3 bases; nucleotides outside the gene matches: 6. CDR3 bases: TGTGCCAGCAGTTACTCGGGGCAGGGGGCCCACTATGGCTACACCTTC. Its protein is CASSYSGQGAHYGYTF.

The chain recombines TRBV5-1 with TRBJ2-7, with 8 positions matching TRBD2. V gave up 1 base and J gave up 3 bases; unmatched junction bases: 6. CDR3 size: 15 residues. Per germline, CDR1 SGHRS and CDR2 YFSETQ. In DNA, the CDR3 is TGCGCCAGCAGCTTGCAGGTTAGCGGGGTCTACGAGCAGTACTTC. Protein: CASSLQVSGVYEQYF.

CDR3 in amino acids: CASSPEAGASYEQYF. The CDR3 bases are TGCGCCAGCAGCCCCGAAGCGGGGGCCTCCTACGAGCAGTACTTC. The J gene is TRBJ2-7, the V gene TRBV5-1, with TRBD2 matching 8 bases. Germline CDR1 SGHRS, CDR2 YFSETQ. The CDR3 runs 15 residues. Unmatched junction bases numbered 6, after V lost 4 bases and J lost 0 bases.

The chain joins TRBV29-1 to TRBJ1-2, with D tentatively TRBD1 (6 bases). Germline lookup yields CDR1 SQVTM and CDR2 ANQGSEA. V was pared by 5 bases and J by 10 bases, with 11 bases between. CDR3 length equals 10 residues. The CDR3 region is CSVKDSDYTF. The CDR3 DNA follows: TGCAGCGTTAAGGACAGTGACTACACCTTC.

The chain is built from TRBV9 and TRBJ2-5; 9 bases match TRBD2. This CDR3 spans 15 amino acids. CDR1 is SGDLS, CDR2 YYNGEE, per germline. V gave up 4 bases and J gave up 1 base; unmatched junction bases: 5. Here the CDR3 reads CASSPSGGRQETQYF. The CDR3 coding sequence is TGTGCCAGCAGCCCCAGCGGGGGGCGCCAAGAGACCCAGTACTTC.

The chain is built from TRBV5-1 and TRBJ2-1; 10 bases agree with TRBD2. From germline, CDR1 is SGHRS and CDR2 YFSETQ. The CDR3 contains 16 residues. Trimming took 4 bases from V and 4 from J; bases not matched to a gene: 8. This chain's CDR3 is CASSDPSGGYYNEQFF. The CDR3 bases are TGCGCCAGCAGCGACCCTAGCGGGGGTTATTACAATGAGCAGTTCTTC. Based on the CDR3 plus reference TRBV5-1 and TRBJ2-1, the full variable domain is KAGVTQTPRYLIKTRGQQVTLSCSPISGHRSVSWYQQTPGQGLQFLFEYFSETQRNKGNFPGRFSGRQFSNSRSEMNVSTLELGDSALYLCASSDPSGGYYNEQFFGPGTRLTVL.

The chain couples TRBV3-1 (or the pseudogene TRBV3-2) to TRBJ2-3; D may be TRBD2 (7 bases). The CDR3 spans 14 residues. The ends were cut back, 3 bases at V and 4 bases at J, with 11 bases in the middle. Germline-derived CDR1 and CDR2 are LGHDT and YNNKEL (reference sequence). This CDR3 is CASSQEGGADTQYF. CDR3 DNA sequence: TGTGCCAGCAGCCAGGAGGGGGGGGCAGATACGCAGTATTTT.

The V and J genes are TRBV2 and TRBJ2-5; TRBD2 matches 10 bases. Germline loops: CDR1 SNHLY, CDR2 FYNNEI. The CDR3 is 14 amino acids. V lost 3 bases, J lost 5 bases, and 3 bases stayed unmatched. CDR3 amino acids: CASSDSGGRETQYF. Written as DNA, the CDR3 is TGTGCCAGCAGTGATAGCGGGGGGAGGGAGACCCAGTACTTC. Drawing the rest from reference TRBV2 and TRBJ2-5, the complete variable domain is EPEVTQTPSHQVTQMGQEVILRCVPISNHLYFYWYRQILGQKVEFLVSFYNNEISEKSEIFDDQFSVERPDGSNFTLKIRSTKLEDSAMYFCASSDSGGRETQYFGPGTRLLVL.

This chain joins TRBV5-6 and TRBJ2-5; no clear D gene. The CDR3 has 15 residues. Per germline, CDR1 SGHDT and CDR2 YYEEEE. Trimming took off 4 bases at V and 2 bases at J, with 15 bases between the two ends. The CDR3 bases are TGTGCCAGCAGCCCCGACCTCCCAGGTCAAGAGACCCAGTACTTC. Translated: CASSPDLPGQETQYF.

This chain uses TRBV5-4 with TRBJ2-4; tentatively, D is TRBD2 (6 bases). V lost 3 bases and J lost 8, with 12 bases in between. CDR3 size: 13 residues. Germline lookup yields CDR1 SGHNT and CDR2 YYREEE (reference sequence). The CDR3 region is CASSWGDPYIQYF. The CDR3 nucleotides are TGTGCCAGCAGCTGGGGGGACCCGTACATTCAGTACTTC.

This chain joins TRBV7-2 and TRBJ2-3, with TRBD2 identical over 13 bases. V gave up 7 bases and J gave up 3 bases; unmatched junction bases: 1. CDR3 length: 14 amino acids. CDR1 and CDR2 (germline): SGHTA, FQGNSA. CDR3 DNA: TGTGCCAGCACGGGACTAGCGGGAACAGATACGCAGTATTTT. Translating gives CASTGLAGTDTQYF.